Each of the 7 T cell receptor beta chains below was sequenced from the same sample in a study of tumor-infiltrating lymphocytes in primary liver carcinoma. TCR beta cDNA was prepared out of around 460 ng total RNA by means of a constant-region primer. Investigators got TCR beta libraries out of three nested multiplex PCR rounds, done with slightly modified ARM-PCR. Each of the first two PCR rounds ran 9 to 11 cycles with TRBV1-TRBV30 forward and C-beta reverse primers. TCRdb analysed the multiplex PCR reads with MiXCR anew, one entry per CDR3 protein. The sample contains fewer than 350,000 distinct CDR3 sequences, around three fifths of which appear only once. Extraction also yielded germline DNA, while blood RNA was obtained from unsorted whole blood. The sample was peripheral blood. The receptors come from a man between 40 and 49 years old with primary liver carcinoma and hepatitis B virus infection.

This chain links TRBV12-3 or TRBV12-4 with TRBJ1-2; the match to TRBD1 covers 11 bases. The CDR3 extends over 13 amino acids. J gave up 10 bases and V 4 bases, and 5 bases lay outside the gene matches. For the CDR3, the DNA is TGTGCCAGCAGTTCCCGGGACAGGGGGGTCTACACCTTC. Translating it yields CASSSRDRGVYTF.

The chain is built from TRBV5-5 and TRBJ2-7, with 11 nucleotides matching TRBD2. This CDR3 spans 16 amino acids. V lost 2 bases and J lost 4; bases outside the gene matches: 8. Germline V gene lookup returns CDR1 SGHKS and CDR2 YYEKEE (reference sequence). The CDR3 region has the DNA TGTGCCAGCAGCTTACTAGCGGGAGACCTCTCGTACGAGCAGTACTTC. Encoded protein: CASSLLAGDLSYEQYF.

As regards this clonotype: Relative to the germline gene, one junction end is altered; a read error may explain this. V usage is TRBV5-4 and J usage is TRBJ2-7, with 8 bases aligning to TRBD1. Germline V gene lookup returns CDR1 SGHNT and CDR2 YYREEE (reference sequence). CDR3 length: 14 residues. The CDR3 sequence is CANSLGRGLYEQYF. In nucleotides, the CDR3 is TGTGCCAACAGCTTGGGCAGGGGGCTCTACGAGCAGTACTTC.

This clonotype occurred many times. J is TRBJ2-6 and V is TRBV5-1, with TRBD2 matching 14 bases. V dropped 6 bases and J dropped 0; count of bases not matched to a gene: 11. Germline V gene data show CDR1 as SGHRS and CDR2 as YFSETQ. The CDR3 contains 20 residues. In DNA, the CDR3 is TGCGCCAGCACCCTACGCCCCGGGACTAGCGGGAGCTCTGGGGCCAACGTCCTGACTTTC. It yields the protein CASTLRPGTSGSSGANVLTF.

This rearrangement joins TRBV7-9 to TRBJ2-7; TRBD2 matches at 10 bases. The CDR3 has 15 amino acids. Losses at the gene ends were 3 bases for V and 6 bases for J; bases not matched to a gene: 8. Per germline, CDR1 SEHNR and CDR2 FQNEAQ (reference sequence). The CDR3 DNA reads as TGTGCCAGCAGCTTCTGGCTAGCGGGAGAATCCGAGCAGTACTTC. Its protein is CASSFWLAGESEQYF.

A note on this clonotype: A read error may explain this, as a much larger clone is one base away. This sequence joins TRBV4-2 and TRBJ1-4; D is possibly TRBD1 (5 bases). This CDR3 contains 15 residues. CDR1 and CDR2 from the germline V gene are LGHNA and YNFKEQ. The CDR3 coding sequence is TGTACCAGCAGCCAAGATGGGGGGGGTAATGAAAAACTGTTTTTT. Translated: CTSSQDGGGNEKLFF.

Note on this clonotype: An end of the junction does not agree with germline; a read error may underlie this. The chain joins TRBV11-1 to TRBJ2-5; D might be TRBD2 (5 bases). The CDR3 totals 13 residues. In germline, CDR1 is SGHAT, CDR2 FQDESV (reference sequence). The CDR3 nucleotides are TGTGTCAGCGGCTTAGAAAATCAAGAGACCCAGTACTTC. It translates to CVSGLENQETQYF.